Listed below are T cell receptor beta chains from one sample, sequenced in a study of blood T cell repertoires in COVID-19. This table comes from immunoSEQ multiplex PCR, and its TCRdb copy is limited to in-frame clones, with some not included. The profile shows 330,000 or so clones, 70% to 90% of them singletons. The material sequenced was PBMCs or T cells enriched from blood (not recorded which). Receptors originate from a man in his forties or fifties in a cohort exposed to, infected with or recovered from COVID-19 (not recorded which). Each CDR3 is given with its conserved first and last residue. The order of the fields is CDR3 length, clone size, J gene, V gene, D gene, CDR3 DNA, CDR3 protein. A D gene is named only where the DNA matches it firmly. Rows may omit the clone size; those that give it use once, few, many or a size class.

CDR3 length: 17; clone size: -; J gene: TRBJ2-7; V gene: TRBV27; D gene: -; CDR3 DNA: TGTGCCAGCAGTTTACCTGAACAGGATACATGCTCCTACGAGCAGTACTTC; CDR3 protein: CASSLPEQDTCSYEQYF
CDR3 length: 13; clone size: -; J gene: TRBJ1-5; V gene: TRBV5-1; D gene: -; CDR3 DNA: TGCGCCAGCAGCTTGGACATTTATCAGCCCCAGCATTTT; CDR3 protein: CASSLDIYQPQHF
CDR3 length: 17; clone size: once; J gene: TRBJ1-3; V gene: TRBV9; D gene: -; CDR3 DNA: TGTGCCAGCAGCGTAGGTCCAGGGCTGAGCTCTGGAAACACCATATATTTT; CDR3 protein: CASSVGPGLSSGNTIYF
CDR3 length: 16; clone size: -; J gene: TRBJ1-2; V gene: TRBV6-5; D gene: -; CDR3 DNA: TGTGCCAGCAGTTACCGGAGCGGGGAAGGGGCCTATGGCTACACCTTC; CDR3 protein: CASSYRSGEGAYGYTF
CDR3 length: 14; clone size: -; J gene: TRBJ2-5; V gene: TRBV27; D gene: -; CDR3 DNA: TGTGCCAGCAGTTTAGACAGGGGAGGGAAGACCCAGTACTTC; CDR3 protein: CASSLDRGGKTQYF
CDR3 length: 14; clone size: -; J gene: TRBJ1-2; V gene: TRBV28; D gene: TRBD1; CDR3 DNA: TGTGCCAGCAGTTTATCAGCAGGGGGCACTGGCTACACCTTC; CDR3 protein: CASSLSAGGTGYTF
CDR3 length: 14; clone size: -; J gene: TRBJ2-1; V gene: TRBV28; D gene: TRBD2; CDR3 DNA: TGTGCCAGCAGTTTGGGGACTAGCAATAATGAGCAGTTCTTC; CDR3 protein: CASSLGTSNNEQFF
CDR3 length: 17; clone size: -; J gene: TRBJ2-5; V gene: TRBV5-1; D gene: TRBD2; CDR3 DNA: TGCGCCAGCAGCTTGGGGGCGACTAGCGGATATCAAGAGACCCAGTACTTC; CDR3 protein: CASSLGATSGYQETQYF
CDR3 length: 14; clone size: -; J gene: TRBJ1-2; V gene: TRBV5-1; D gene: TRBD1; CDR3 DNA: TGCGCCGGGGGACCGGGACAGGGAAACTATGGCTACACCTTC; CDR3 protein: CAGGPGQGNYGYTF
CDR3 length: 14; clone size: once; J gene: TRBJ1-3; V gene: TRBV27; D gene: TRBD1; CDR3 DNA: TGTGCCAGCAGTCCCCGGGACAGTGGAAACACCATATATTTT; CDR3 protein: CASSPRDSGNTIYF
CDR3 length: 15; clone size: -; J gene: TRBJ2-1; V gene: TRBV10-2; D gene: -; CDR3 DNA: TGCGCCAGCAGTGACCGGCGGGCGGATTACAATGAGCAGTTCTTC; CDR3 protein: CASSDRRADYNEQFF
CDR3 length: 16; clone size: once; J gene: TRBJ2-2; V gene: TRBV11-3; D gene: TRBD2; CDR3 DNA: TGTGCCAGCAGCTTAGGGCGGGGGGTCAACACCGGGGAGCTGTTTTTT; CDR3 protein: CASSLGRGVNTGELFF
CDR3 length: 15; clone size: few; J gene: TRBJ2-5; V gene: TRBV12-5; D gene: TRBD2; CDR3 DNA: TGTGCTAGTGGTTTGCAGCTAGCGGGAGGGGAGACCCAGTACTTC; CDR3 protein: CASGLQLAGGETQYF
CDR3 length: 15; clone size: -; J gene: TRBJ2-1; V gene: TRBV7-2; D gene: -; CDR3 DNA: TGTGCCAGCAGCTTGGCCGGGAGTAACTACAATGAGCAGTTCTTC; CDR3 protein: CASSLAGSNYNEQFF
CDR3 length: 16; clone size: -; J gene: TRBJ2-7; V gene: TRBV5-1; D gene: TRBD2; CDR3 DNA: TGCGCCAGCAGCTTGGGGGGACTAGCGGGACTCTGGGAGCAGTACTTC; CDR3 protein: CASSLGGLAGLWEQYF
CDR3 length: 15; clone size: -; J gene: TRBJ2-1; V gene: TRBV6-5; D gene: TRBD2; CDR3 DNA: TGTGCCAGCAAGAAAGACAGAACCAGCGGGGTTGAGCAGTTCTTC; CDR3 protein: CASKKDRTSGVEQFF
CDR3 length: 14; clone size: -; J gene: TRBJ1-3; V gene: TRBV5-1; D gene: -; CDR3 DNA: TGCGCCAGCAGGGACACTGGGGCTGGAAACACCATATATTTT; CDR3 protein: CASRDTGAGNTIYF
CDR3 length: 17; clone size: -; J gene: TRBJ1-3; V gene: TRBV14; D gene: TRBD1; CDR3 DNA: TGTGCCAGCAGCCGGCGGGGGACAGGGGGCTTTGGAAACACCATATATTTT; CDR3 protein: CASSRRGTGGFGNTIYF
CDR3 length: 14; clone size: -; J gene: TRBJ1-5; V gene: TRBV9; D gene: TRBD1; CDR3 DNA: TGTGCCAGCAGCGTCACAGGGGGCCATCAGCCCCAGCATTTT; CDR3 protein: CASSVTGGHQPQHF
CDR3 length: 16; clone size: -; J gene: TRBJ2-2; V gene: TRBV4-1; D gene: TRBD2; CDR3 DNA: TGCGCCAGCAGCCCTAGCGGGAGGGGGAACACCGGGGAGCTGTTTTTT; CDR3 protein: CASSPSGRGNTGELFF
CDR3 length: 15; clone size: -; J gene: TRBJ1-1; V gene: TRBV5-1; D gene: -; CDR3 DNA: TGCGCCAGCAGCTTGTCGGCCAGGGGGAACACTGAAGCTTTCTTT; CDR3 protein: CASSLSARGNTEAFF
CDR3 length: 14; clone size: few; J gene: TRBJ1-1; V gene: TRBV3-1/TRBV3-2; D gene: -; CDR3 DNA: TGTGCCAGCAGCCAATGGGGCAGCGACACTGAAGCTTTCTTT; CDR3 protein: CASSQWGSDTEAFF
CDR3 length: 15; clone size: -; J gene: TRBJ2-5; V gene: TRBV13; D gene: -; CDR3 DNA: TGTGCCAGCAGCTTAAGAGCAGGGCAACAAGAGACCCAGTACTTC; CDR3 protein: CASSLRAGQQETQYF
CDR3 length: 14; clone size: -; J gene: TRBJ2-7; V gene: TRBV28; D gene: -; CDR3 DNA: TGTGCCAGCAGTCTAGGGACTTTCGACTACGAGCAGTACTTC; CDR3 protein: CASSLGTFDYEQYF
CDR3 length: 15; clone size: once; J gene: TRBJ2-7; V gene: TRBV7-9; D gene: -; CDR3 DNA: TGTGCCAGCAGCTTAGTCGCTGGCGGTAGGTACGAGCAGTACTTC; CDR3 protein: CASSLVAGGRYEQYF
CDR3 length: 15; clone size: -; J gene: TRBJ1-5; V gene: TRBV6-1; D gene: TRBD1; CDR3 DNA: TGTGCCAGCAGTGAAGCCCGGACAGGGGATCAGCCCCAGCATTTT; CDR3 protein: CASSEARTGDQPQHF
CDR3 length: 11; clone size: -; J gene: TRBJ1-2; V gene: TRBV10-3; D gene: TRBD1; CDR3 DNA: TGTGCCACCGGGACAGCCTATGGCTACACCTTC; CDR3 protein: CATGTAYGYTF
CDR3 length: 13; clone size: -; J gene: TRBJ2-7; V gene: TRBV4-2; D gene: -; CDR3 DNA: TGTGCCAGCAGCCAAGACCGCTCCTACGAGCAGTACTTC; CDR3 protein: CASSQDRSYEQYF
CDR3 length: 15; clone size: -; J gene: TRBJ2-3; V gene: TRBV7-2; D gene: TRBD2; CDR3 DNA: TGTGCCAGCAGCACAATAGCGGGAGTGGGAGATACGCAGTATTTT; CDR3 protein: CASSTIAGVGDTQYF
CDR3 length: 16; clone size: -; J gene: TRBJ2-3; V gene: TRBV11-2; D gene: -; CDR3 DNA: TGTGCCAGCAGCTTAGCCGGGGGGCAGGGACCAGATACGCAGTATTTT; CDR3 protein: CASSLAGGQGPDTQYF
CDR3 length: 13; clone size: -; J gene: TRBJ2-7; V gene: TRBV28; D gene: TRBD1; CDR3 DNA: TGTGCCAGCAGCCCGTACAGGGGGTCCGGGCAGTACTTC; CDR3 protein: CASSPYRGSGQYF
CDR3 length: 14; clone size: -; J gene: TRBJ2-2; V gene: TRBV7-3; D gene: -; CDR3 DNA: TGTGCCAGCAGCTCTTCGAGTACTAGCGGGGAGCTGTTTTTT; CDR3 protein: CASSSSSTSGELFF
CDR3 length: 18; clone size: -; J gene: TRBJ2-1; V gene: TRBV18; D gene: TRBD1; CDR3 DNA: TGTGCCAGCTCACCCAGGACAGGGATTGTAAGCTCCTACAATGAGCAGTTCTTC; CDR3 protein: CASSPRTGIVSSYNEQFF
CDR3 length: 12; clone size: -; J gene: TRBJ2-7; V gene: TRBV7-2; D gene: TRBD2; CDR3 DNA: TGTGCCAGCAGCCCAGCGGGAGTTGAGCAGTACTTC; CDR3 protein: CASSPAGVEQYF
CDR3 length: 15; clone size: -; J gene: TRBJ2-2; V gene: TRBV7-2; D gene: -; CDR3 DNA: TGTGCCAGCAGCCCAAGGGAGAGGTACACCGGGGAGCTGTTTTTT; CDR3 protein: CASSPRERYTGELFF
CDR3 length: 13; clone size: -; J gene: TRBJ2-3; V gene: TRBV2; D gene: TRBD2; CDR3 DNA: TGTGCCAGCAGAGCGGGAGTTACAGATACGCAGTATTTT; CDR3 protein: CASRAGVTDTQYF
CDR3 length: 13; clone size: -; J gene: TRBJ2-1; V gene: TRBV3-1/TRBV3-2; D gene: TRBD2; CDR3 DNA: TGTGCCAGCAGCCAAGTGGAGAGGACTAGCGTCTTCTTC; CDR3 protein: CASSQVERTSVFF
CDR3 length: 15; clone size: once; J gene: TRBJ2-7; V gene: TRBV6-1; D gene: TRBD2; CDR3 DNA: TGTGCCAGCAGTGAGACCGGGACTAGAGGCTACGAGCAGTACTTC; CDR3 protein: CASSETGTRGYEQYF
CDR3 length: 15; clone size: few; J gene: TRBJ2-3; V gene: TRBV3-1/TRBV3-2; D gene: -; CDR3 DNA: TGTGCCAGCAGCCAAGAAGGACTAAGCACAGATACGCAGTATTTT; CDR3 protein: CASSQEGLSTDTQYF
CDR3 length: 15; clone size: -; J gene: TRBJ2-5; V gene: TRBV19; D gene: TRBD2; CDR3 DNA: TGTGCCAGTAGTAGGTTAGCGGGCAACCAAGAGACCCAGTACTTC; CDR3 protein: CASSRLAGNQETQYF
CDR3 length: 16; clone size: -; J gene: TRBJ1-4; V gene: TRBV9; D gene: -; CDR3 DNA: TGTGCCAGCAGCCCTTCAAGGGGAACCACCGGCGAAAAACTGTTTTTT; CDR3 protein: CASSPSRGTTGEKLFF
CDR3 length: 11; clone size: few; J gene: TRBJ2-7; V gene: TRBV2; D gene: -; CDR3 DNA: TGTGCCAGCAGTCCTATAGACGAGCAGTACTTC; CDR3 protein: CASSPIDEQYF
CDR3 length: 13; clone size: -; J gene: TRBJ1-1; V gene: TRBV19; D gene: TRBD1; CDR3 DNA: TGTGCCAGTAGTTCGACAGGGCCCACTGAAGCTTTCTTT; CDR3 protein: CASSSTGPTEAFF
CDR3 length: 15; clone size: -; J gene: TRBJ1-1; V gene: TRBV25-1; D gene: TRBD1; CDR3 DNA: TGTGCCAGCAGTGCCAGACAGGGTTTCTTCACTGAAGCTTTCTTT; CDR3 protein: CASSARQGFFTEAFF
CDR3 length: 15; clone size: -; J gene: TRBJ2-1; V gene: TRBV19; D gene: -; CDR3 DNA: TGTGCCAGTAGTTCGGGGACGTCGGCGGGAAATGAGCAGTTCTTC; CDR3 protein: CASSSGTSAGNEQFF
CDR3 length: 17; clone size: -; J gene: TRBJ1-4; V gene: TRBV4-1; D gene: TRBD1; CDR3 DNA: TGCGCCAGCAGCCTCGTCCCGGGACAGGGTCGTAATGAAAAACTGTTTTTT; CDR3 protein: CASSLVPGQGRNEKLFF
CDR3 length: 13; clone size: once; J gene: TRBJ2-2; V gene: TRBV3-1/TRBV3-2; D gene: TRBD2; CDR3 DNA: TGTGCCAGCAGTGGACTAGGTTTCCGGGAGCTGTTTTTT; CDR3 protein: CASSGLGFRELFF
CDR3 length: 15; clone size: few; J gene: TRBJ1-1; V gene: TRBV18; D gene: -; CDR3 DNA: TGTGCCAGCTCACCACCTGCAGGGAGGACCACTGAAGCTTTCTTT; CDR3 protein: CASSPPAGRTTEAFF
CDR3 length: 16; clone size: few; J gene: TRBJ2-1; V gene: TRBV7-9; D gene: -; CDR3 DNA: TGTGCCAGCAGCTTCCTAGTAACGGGAGCGGGTAATGAGCAGTTCTTC; CDR3 protein: CASSFLVTGAGNEQFF
CDR3 length: 12; clone size: -; J gene: TRBJ2-5; V gene: TRBV2; D gene: -; CDR3 DNA: TGTGCCAGCAACAGGGAAAGAGAGACCCAGTACTTC; CDR3 protein: CASNRERETQYF
CDR3 length: 14; clone size: -; J gene: TRBJ1-4; V gene: TRBV5-6; D gene: -; CDR3 DNA: TGTGCCAGCAGCTTGGGCACAGTAAGTGAAAAACTGTTTTTT; CDR3 protein: CASSLGTVSEKLFF
CDR3 length: 14; clone size: -; J gene: TRBJ2-3; V gene: TRBV4-1; D gene: -; CDR3 DNA: TGCGCCAGCAGCCAAGAACTAGCAGCAGATACGCAGTATTTT; CDR3 protein: CASSQELAADTQYF
CDR3 length: 17; clone size: -; J gene: TRBJ2-2; V gene: TRBV5-6; D gene: TRBD2; CDR3 DNA: TGTGCCAGCAGCATGAGGGCTAGCGGGAGATGGAGCGGGGAGCTGTTTTTT; CDR3 protein: CASSMRASGRWSGELFF
CDR3 length: 13; clone size: -; J gene: TRBJ2-3; V gene: TRBV3-1/TRBV3-2; D gene: -; CDR3 DNA: TGTGCCAGCAGCCAAGATATGACAGATACGCAGTATTTT; CDR3 protein: CASSQDMTDTQYF
CDR3 length: 16; clone size: few; J gene: TRBJ2-1; V gene: TRBV4-2; D gene: -; CDR3 DNA: TGTGCCAGCAGCCAAGATGAGACTATAACCTACAATGAGCAGTTCTTC; CDR3 protein: CASSQDETITYNEQFF